This TCR beta chain was identified in a study of vaccination effects on CD4 cells after COVID-19. Germline V lookup: CDR1 LNHDA, CDR2 SQIVND (reference sequence). This CDR3 is built from 14 residues. V trimming: 7 bases; J trimming: 1 base; junction bases outside the gene matches: 6. Concerning this clone itself: Its antigen is unidentified.

Profiling relied on immunoSEQ multiplex PCR, and the TCRdb table lists in-frame clones only, not all of them. The sample contains some 40,000 clones, approximately 78% of which appear only once. Expansion of antigen-specific CD4+ T cells with viral peptide pools was carried out by the ViraFEST assay before sequencing. When around 9 days of culture had elapsed, CD4+ T cells were isolated. Infection with SARS-CoV-2 occurred in the person between March and December 2020, and PCR confirmed it. General study results and limits: In the late period after vaccination, infection- and vaccine-induced clones contracted markedly.

This receptor was taken from a human donor who had a prior SARS-CoV-2 infection. The specimen was CD4+ T cells from PBMCs cultured with HCoV-NL63 spike peptides, collected before COVID-19 vaccination. This sequence joins TRBV19 and TRBJ1-1; TRBD1 matches 7 bases. The CDR3 coding sequence is TGTGCCAGTATTTCCGGGACAGCGAACACTGAAGCTTTCTTT. It codes for CASISGTANTEAFF.